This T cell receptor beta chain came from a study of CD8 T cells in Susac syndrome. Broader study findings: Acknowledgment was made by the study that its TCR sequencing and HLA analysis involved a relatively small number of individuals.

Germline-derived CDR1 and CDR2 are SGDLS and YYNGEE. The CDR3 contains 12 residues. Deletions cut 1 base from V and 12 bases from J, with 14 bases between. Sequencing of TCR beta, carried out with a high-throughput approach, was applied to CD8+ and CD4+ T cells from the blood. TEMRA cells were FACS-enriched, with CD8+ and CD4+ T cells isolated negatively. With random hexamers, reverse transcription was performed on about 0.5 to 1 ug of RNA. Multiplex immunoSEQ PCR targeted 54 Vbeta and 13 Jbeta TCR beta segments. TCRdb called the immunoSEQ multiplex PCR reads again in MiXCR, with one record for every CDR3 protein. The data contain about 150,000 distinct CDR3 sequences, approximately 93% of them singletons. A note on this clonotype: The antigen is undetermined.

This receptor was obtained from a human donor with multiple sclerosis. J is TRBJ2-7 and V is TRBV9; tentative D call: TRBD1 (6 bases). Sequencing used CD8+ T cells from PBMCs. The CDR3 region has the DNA TGTGCCAGCAGCGTACACCCGGACAGAATGTACTTC. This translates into CASSVHPDRMYF.